This record covers a single T cell receptor beta chain. Its antigen is still unknown. The entry originates in a study of cytomegalovirus exposure and HLA in healthy donors. Study findings and constraints: As a later analysis showed, a missense DCLRE1C variant was linked to trimming of TCR beta V- and J-genes. It was reported that the classifier diagnosed cytomegalovirus status with high specificity and sensitivity in both the original and validation cohorts. Most TCR sequences were uncommon, yet certain public TCRs appeared in many donors.

It was with 60 Vbeta and 13 Jbeta primers that the PCR ran. The data were produced by immunoSEQ multiplex PCR, yet TCRdb's version contains in-frame clones alone and is incomplete. Among 150,000 to 200,000 clones listed, roughly 78% were seen once. This CDR3 comprises 17 residues. CDR1 and CDR2 (germline): SQVTM, ANQGSEA. V was shortened by 3 bases and J by 4 bases, with 25 bases between the two germline ends. The specimen sequenced was PBMCs. The TCR was taken from a young woman in good health and CMV-seropositive. The rearrangement uses TRBV29-1 and TRBJ2-7, with TRBD2 as a possible D gene (6 bases). The CDR3 DNA reads TGCAGCGTTGACGCGGTGGGGGGAAAACCGGCCGGTTACGAGCAGTACTTC. Translation gives CSVDAVGGKPAGYEQYF.